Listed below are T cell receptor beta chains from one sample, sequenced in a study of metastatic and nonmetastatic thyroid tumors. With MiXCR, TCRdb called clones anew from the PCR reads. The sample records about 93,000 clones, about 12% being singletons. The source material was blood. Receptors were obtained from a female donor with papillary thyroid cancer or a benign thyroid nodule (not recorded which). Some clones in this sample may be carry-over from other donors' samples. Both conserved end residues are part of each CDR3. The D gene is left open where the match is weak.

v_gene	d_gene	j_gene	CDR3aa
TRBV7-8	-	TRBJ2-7	CASSIRQPYEQYF
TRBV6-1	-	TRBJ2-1	CASSPVFALNEQFF
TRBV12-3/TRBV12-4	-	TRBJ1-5	CASSVEGLNSNQPQHF
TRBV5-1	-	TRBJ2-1	CASSSYNEQFF
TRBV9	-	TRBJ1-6	CASTGPAVSPLHF
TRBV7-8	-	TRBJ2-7	CASSLGAYYEQYF
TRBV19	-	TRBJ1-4	CASSMLGDDEKLFF
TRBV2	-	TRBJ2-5	CASRPRVVQETQYF
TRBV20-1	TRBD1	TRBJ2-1	CSADGQASYNEQFF
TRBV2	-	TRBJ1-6	CASSEGQGSSPLHF
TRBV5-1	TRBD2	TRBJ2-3	CASSPFGTSGPQGTDTQYF
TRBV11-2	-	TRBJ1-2	CASSLDYGYTF
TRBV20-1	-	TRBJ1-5	CSAPSNTGRRNQPQHF
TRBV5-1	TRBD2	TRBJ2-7	CASRPGAGGPYEQYF
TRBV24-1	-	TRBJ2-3	CATSDPGTDTQYF
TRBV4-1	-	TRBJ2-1	CASSQEPQGGYEQFF
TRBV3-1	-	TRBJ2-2	CASSQVWVVAATGELFF
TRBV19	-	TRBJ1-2	CASSTSDRIGRGYTF
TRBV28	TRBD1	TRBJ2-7	CASSPGTESHEQYF
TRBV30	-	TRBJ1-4	CAWSVRGEGTEKLFF
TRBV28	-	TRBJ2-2	CASRSLANTGELFF
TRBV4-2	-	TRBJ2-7	CASSQDDGDRPYEQYF
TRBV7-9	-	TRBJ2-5	CASSLDLQTQYF
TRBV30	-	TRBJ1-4	CAWSGGPGIWTNEKLFF
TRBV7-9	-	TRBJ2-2	CASSLVQPTGELFF
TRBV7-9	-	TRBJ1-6	CASSRRVSNSPLHF
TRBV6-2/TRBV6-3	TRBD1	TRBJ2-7	CASSRPGTGINEQYF
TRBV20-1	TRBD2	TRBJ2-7	CSARDGTSEANEQYF
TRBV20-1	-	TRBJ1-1	CSARDRHRKFTEAFF
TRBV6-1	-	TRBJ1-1	CASRSGPNTEAFF
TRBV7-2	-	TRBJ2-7	CASSSGPRGEQYF
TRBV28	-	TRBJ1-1	CASSPNSGSTEAFF
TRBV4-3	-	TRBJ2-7	CASSQSGYYEQYF